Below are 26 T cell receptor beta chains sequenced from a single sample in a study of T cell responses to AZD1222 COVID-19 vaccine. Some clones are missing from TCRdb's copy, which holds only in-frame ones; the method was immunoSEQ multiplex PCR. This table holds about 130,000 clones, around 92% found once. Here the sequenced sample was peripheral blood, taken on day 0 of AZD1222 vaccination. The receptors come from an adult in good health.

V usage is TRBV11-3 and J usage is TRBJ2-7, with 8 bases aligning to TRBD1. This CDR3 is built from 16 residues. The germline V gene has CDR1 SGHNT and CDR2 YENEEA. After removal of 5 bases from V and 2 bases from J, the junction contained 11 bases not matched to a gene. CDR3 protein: CASSPRTGNSAYEQYF. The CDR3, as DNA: TGTGCCAGCAGCCCAAGGACAGGGAATTCGGCCTACGAGCAGTACTTC.

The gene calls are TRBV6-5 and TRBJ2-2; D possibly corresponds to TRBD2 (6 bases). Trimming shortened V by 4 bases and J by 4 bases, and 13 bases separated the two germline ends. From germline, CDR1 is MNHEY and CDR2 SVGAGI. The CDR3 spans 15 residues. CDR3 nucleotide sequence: TGTGCCAGCAGTTGGGGACTGGAGACCACCGGGGAGCTGTTTTTT. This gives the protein CASSWGLETTGELFF.

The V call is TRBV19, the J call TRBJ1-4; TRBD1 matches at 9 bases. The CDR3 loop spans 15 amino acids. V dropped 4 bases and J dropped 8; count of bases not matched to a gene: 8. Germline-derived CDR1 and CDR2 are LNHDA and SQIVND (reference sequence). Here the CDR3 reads CASSTAGTGREKLFF. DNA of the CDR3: TGTGCCAGTAGTACCGCCGGGACAGGGCGAGAAAAACTGTTTTTT. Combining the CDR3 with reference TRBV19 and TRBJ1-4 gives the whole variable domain DGGITQSPKYLFRKEGQNVTLSCEQNLNHDAMYWYRQDPGQGLRLIYYSQIVNDFQKGDIAEGYSVSREKKESFPLTVTSAQKNPTAFYLCASSTAGTGREKLFFGSGTQLSVL.

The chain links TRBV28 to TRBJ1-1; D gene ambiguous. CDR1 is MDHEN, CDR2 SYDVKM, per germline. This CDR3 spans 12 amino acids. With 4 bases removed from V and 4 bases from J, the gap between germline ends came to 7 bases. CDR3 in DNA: TGTGCCAGCAGTTACGTAGGCACTGAAGCTTTCTTT. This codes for CASSYVGTEAFF. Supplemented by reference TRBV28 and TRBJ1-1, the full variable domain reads DVKVTQSSRYLVKRTGEKVFLECVQDMDHENMFWYRQDPGLGLRLIYFSYDVKMKEKGDIPEGYSVSREKKERFSLILESASTNQTSMYLCASSYVGTEAFFGQGTRLTVV.

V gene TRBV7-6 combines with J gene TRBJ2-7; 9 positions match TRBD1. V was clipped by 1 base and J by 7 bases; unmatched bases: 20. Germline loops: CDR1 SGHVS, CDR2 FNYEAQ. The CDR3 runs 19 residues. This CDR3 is CASSLGNRAQKAGTGEQYF. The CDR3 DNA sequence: TGTGCCAGCAGCTTAGGTAACAGGGCCCAGAAAGCGGGGACAGGGGAGCAGTACTTC. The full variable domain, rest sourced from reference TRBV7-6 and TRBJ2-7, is GAGVSQSPRYKVTKRGQDVALRCDPISGHVSLYWYRQALGQGPEFLTYFNYEAQQDKSGLPNDRFSAERPEGSISTLTIQRTEQRDSAMYRCASSLGNRAQKAGTGEQYFGPGTRLTVT.

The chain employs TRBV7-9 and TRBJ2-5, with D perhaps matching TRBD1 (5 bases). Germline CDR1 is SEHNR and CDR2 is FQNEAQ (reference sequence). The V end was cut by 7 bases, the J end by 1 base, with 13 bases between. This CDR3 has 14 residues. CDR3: CASTKGLGQETQYF. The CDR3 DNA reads TGTGCCAGCACCAAGGGGTTAGGCCAAGAGACCCAGTACTTC.

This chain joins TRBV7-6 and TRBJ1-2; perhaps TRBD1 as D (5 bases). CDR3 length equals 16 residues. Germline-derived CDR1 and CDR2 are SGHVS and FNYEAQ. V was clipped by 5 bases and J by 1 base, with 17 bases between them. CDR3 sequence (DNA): TGTGCCAGCAGCCGAGCGGGGCGAGACAGTAACTATGGCTACACCTTC. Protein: CASSRAGRDSNYGYTF.

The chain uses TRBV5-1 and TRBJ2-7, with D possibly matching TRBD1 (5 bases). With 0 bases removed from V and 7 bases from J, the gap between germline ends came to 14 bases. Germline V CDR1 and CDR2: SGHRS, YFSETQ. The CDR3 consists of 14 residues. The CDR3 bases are TGCGCCAGCAGCTTGGATCAGGGTTCGAGGGAGCAGTACTTC. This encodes CASSLDQGSREQYF.

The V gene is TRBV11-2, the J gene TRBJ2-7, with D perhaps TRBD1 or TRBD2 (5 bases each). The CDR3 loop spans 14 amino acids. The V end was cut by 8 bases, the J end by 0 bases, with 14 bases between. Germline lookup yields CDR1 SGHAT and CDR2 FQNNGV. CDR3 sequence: CASSYGGRSYEQYF. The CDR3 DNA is TGTGCCAGCTCGTATGGGGGTCGCTCCTACGAGCAGTACTTC.

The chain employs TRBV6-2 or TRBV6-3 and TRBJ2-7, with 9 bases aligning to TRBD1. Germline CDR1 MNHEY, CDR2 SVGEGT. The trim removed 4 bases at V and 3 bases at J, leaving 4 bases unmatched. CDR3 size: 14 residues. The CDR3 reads CASSWDREVYEQYF. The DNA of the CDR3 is TGTGCCAGCAGTTGGGACAGGGAAGTCTACGAGCAGTACTTC.

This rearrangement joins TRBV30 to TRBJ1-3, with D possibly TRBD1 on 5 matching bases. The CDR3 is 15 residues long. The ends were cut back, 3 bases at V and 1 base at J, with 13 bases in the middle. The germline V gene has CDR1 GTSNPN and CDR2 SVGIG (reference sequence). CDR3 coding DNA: TGTGCCTGGAGCCCCGGGACGGCTTCTGGAAACACCATATATTTT. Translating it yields CAWSPGTASGNTIYF.

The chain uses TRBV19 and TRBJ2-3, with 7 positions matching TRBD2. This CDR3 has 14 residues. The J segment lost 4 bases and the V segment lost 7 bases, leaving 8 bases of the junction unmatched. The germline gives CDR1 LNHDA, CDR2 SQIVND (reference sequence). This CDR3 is CASKGLVISDTQYF. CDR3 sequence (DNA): TGTGCCAGTAAAGGACTAGTCATTTCAGATACGCAGTATTTT. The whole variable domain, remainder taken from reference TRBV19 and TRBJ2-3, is DGGITQSPKYLFRKEGQNVTLSCEQNLNHDAMYWYRQDPGQGLRLIYYSQIVNDFQKGDIAEGYSVSREKKESFPLTVTSAQKNPTAFYLCASKGLVISDTQYFGPGTRLTVL.

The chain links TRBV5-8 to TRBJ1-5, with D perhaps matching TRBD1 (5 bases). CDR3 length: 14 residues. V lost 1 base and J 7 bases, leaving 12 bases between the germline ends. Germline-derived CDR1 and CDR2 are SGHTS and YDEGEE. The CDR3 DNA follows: TGTGCCAGCAGCTTGTTAGTGGGACCGCAGCCCCAGCATTTT. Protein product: CASSLLVGPQPQHF. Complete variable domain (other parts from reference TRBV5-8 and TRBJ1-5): EAGVTQSPTHLIKTRGQQATLRCSPISGHTSVYWYQQALGLGLQFLLWYDEGEERNRGNFPPRFSGRQFPNYSSELNVNALELEDSALYLCASSLLVGPQPQHFGDGTRLSIL.

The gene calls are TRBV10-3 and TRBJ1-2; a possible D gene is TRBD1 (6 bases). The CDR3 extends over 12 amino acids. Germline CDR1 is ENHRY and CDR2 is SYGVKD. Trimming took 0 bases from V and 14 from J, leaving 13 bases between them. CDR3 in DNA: TGTGCCATCAGTGAGTCTGCAGGAAGGGGGACCTTC. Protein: CAISESAGRGTF.

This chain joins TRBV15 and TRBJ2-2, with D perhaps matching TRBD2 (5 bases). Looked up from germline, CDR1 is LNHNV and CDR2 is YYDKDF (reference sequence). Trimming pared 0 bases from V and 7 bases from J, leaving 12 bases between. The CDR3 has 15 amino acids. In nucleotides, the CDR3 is TGTGCCACCAGCAGAGATCCTGGGAGTGGCGGGGAGCTGTTTTTT. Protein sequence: CATSRDPGSGGELFF.

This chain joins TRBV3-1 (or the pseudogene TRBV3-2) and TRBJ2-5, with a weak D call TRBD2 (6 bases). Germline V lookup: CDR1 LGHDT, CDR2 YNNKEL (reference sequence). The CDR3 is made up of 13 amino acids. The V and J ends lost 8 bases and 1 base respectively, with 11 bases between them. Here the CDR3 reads CASGATSQETQYF. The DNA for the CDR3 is TGTGCCAGCGGAGCGACTAGCCAAGAGACCCAGTACTTC.

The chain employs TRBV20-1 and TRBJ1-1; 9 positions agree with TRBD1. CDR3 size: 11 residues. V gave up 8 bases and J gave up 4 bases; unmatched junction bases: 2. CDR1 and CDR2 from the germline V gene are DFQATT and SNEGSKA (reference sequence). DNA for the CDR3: TGCAGTTCGACAGGGGGCACTGAAGCTTTCTTT. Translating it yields CSSTGGTEAFF.

DNA for the CDR3: TGCGCCAGCAGCCAAGAAAGTAGCGGGGCGAACACCGGGGAGCTGTTTTTT. Protein sequence: CASSQESSGANTGELFF. This chain connects TRBV4-1 to TRBJ2-2, with TRBD2 matching over 8 bases. The CDR3 spans 17 residues. Germline lookup yields CDR1 MGHRA and CDR2 YSYEKL. After removal of 0 bases from V and 0 bases from J, the junction contained 3 bases not matched to a gene.

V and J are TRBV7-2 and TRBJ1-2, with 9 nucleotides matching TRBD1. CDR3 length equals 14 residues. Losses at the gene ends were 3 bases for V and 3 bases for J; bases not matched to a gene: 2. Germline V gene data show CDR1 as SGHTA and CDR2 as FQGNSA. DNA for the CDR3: TGTGCCAGCAGCTTCGGACAGGGGTACTATGGCTACACCTTC. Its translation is CASSFGQGYYGYTF.

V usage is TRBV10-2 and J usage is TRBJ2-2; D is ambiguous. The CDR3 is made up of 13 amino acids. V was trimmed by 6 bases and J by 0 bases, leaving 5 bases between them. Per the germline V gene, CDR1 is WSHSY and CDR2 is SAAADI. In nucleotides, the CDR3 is TGCGCCAGCAGCAAGACGAACACCGGGGAGCTGTTTTTT. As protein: CASSKTNTGELFF.

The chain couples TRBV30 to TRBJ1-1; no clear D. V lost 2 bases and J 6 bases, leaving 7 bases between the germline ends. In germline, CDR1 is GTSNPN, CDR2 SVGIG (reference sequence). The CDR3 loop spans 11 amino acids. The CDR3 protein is CAWSLTAEAFF. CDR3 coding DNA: TGTGCCTGGAGTTTAACAGCTGAAGCTTTCTTT.

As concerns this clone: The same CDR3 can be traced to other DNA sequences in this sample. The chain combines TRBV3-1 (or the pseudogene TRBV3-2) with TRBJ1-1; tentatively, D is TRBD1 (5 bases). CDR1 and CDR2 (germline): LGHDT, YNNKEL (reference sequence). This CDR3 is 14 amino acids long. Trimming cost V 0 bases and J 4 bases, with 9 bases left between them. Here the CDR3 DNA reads TGTGCCAGCAGCCAAGACGGGGGAGGCACTGAAGCTTTCTTT. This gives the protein CASSQDGGGTEAFF.

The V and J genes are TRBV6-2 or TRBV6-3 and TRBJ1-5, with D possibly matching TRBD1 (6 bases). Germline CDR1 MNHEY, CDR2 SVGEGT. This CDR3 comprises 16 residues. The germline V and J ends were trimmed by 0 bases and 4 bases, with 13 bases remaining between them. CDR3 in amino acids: CASSYSAGAPNQPQHF. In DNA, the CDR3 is TGTGCCAGCAGTTACTCGGCAGGGGCTCCTAATCAGCCCCAGCATTTT.

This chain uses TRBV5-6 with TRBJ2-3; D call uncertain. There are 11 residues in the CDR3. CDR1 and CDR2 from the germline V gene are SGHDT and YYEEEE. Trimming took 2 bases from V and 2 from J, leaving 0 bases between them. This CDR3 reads CASSFTDTQYF. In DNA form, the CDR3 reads TGTGCCAGCAGCTTCACAGATACGCAGTATTTT.

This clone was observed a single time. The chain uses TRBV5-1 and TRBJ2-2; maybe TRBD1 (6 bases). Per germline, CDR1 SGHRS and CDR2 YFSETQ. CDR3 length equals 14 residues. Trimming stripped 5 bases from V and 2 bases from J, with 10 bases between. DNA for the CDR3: TGCGCCAGCAGGCCGGGACATAACACCGGGGAGCTGTTTTTT. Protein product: CASRPGHNTGELFF.

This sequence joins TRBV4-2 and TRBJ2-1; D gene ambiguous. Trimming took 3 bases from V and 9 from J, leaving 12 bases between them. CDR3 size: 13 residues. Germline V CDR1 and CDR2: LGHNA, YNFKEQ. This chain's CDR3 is CASSHDLAVEQFF. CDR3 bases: TGTGCCAGCAGCCATGACCTTGCAGTTGAGCAGTTCTTC.